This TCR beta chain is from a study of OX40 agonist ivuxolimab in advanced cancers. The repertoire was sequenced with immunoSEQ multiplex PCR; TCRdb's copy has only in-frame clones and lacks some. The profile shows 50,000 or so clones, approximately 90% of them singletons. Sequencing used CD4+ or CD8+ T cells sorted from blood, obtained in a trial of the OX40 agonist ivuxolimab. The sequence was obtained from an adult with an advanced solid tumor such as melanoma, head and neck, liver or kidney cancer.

CDR3 sequence (DNA): TGTGCCAGCAGTCCCGGACAGGGCCACACTGAAGCTTTCTTT. Translated, it gives CASSPGQGHTEAFF. The chain joins TRBV28 to TRBJ1-1, with 8 bases identical to TRBD1. Germline CDR1 MDHEN, CDR2 SYDVKM. The CDR3 length is 14 residues. V shed 5 bases and J 3 bases; nucleotides not matched to a gene: 5.